Given below is one T cell receptor beta chain in context. This specimen comes from a study of cytomegalovirus exposure and HLA in healthy donors. Use of 60 Vbeta and 13 Jbeta primers characterized the PCR. The method was immunoSEQ multiplex PCR; TCRdb's version includes in-frame clones alone and lacks a portion of them. The specimen's table records some 150,000 clones. Deletions cut 3 bases from V and 2 bases from J, with 11 bases between. Per germline, CDR1 LGHNA and CDR2 YNFKEQ. This CDR3 is 14 amino acids long. Sequences were obtained from PBMCs. The clonotype originates from a middle-aged man in good health and CMV-seronegative. The J gene is TRBJ2-7, the V gene TRBV4-2; no clear D. CDR3 loop: CASSQAVGPYEQYF. DNA of the CDR3: TGTGCCAGCAGCCAGGCAGTGGGCCCCTACGAGCAGTACTTC.